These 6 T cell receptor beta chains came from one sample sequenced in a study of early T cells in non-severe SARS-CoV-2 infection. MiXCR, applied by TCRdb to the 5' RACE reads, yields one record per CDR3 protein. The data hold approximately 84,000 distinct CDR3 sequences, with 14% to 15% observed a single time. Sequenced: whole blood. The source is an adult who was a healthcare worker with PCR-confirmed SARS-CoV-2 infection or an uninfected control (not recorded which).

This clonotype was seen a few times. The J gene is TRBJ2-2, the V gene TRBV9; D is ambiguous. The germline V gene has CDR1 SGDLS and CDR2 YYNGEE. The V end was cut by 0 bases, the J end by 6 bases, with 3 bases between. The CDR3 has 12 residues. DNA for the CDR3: TGTGCCAGCAGCGTAGTAGCCGGGGAGCTGTTTTTT. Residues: CASSVVAGELFF.

This CDR3 is CASSFPGELFF. CDR3 nucleotide sequence: TGTGCCAGCAGTTTCCCCGGGGAGCTGTTTTTT. This chain joins TRBV12-3 or TRBV12-4 and TRBJ2-2, with no clear D. V was shortened by 3 bases and J by 6 bases, with 2 bases between the two germline ends. There are 11 residues in the CDR3.

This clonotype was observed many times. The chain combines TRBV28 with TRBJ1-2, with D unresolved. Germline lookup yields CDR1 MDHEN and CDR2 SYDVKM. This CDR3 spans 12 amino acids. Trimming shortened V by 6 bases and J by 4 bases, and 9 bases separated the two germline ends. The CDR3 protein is CASSSAGYGYTF. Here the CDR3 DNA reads TGTGCCAGCAGCTCAGCGGGCTATGGCTACACCTTC.

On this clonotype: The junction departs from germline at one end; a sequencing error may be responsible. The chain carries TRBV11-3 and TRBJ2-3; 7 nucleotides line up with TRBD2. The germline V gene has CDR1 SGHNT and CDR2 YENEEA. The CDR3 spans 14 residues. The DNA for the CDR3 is TGTACCAGCAGCTTGGGGAGGGGCACAGATACGCAGTATTTC. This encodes CTSSLGRGTDTQYF.

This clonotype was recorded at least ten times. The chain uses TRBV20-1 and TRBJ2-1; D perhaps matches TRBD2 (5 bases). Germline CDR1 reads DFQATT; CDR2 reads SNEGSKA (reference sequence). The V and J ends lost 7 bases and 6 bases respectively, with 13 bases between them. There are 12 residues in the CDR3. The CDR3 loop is CSERTFSNEQFF. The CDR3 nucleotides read TGCAGTGAAAGGACTTTCTCCAATGAGCAGTTCTTC.

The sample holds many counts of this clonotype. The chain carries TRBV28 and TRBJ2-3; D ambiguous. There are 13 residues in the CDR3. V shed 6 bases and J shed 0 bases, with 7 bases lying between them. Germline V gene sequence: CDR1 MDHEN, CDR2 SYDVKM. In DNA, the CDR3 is TGTGCCAGCAGCCCCGGGAGCACAGATACGCAGTATTTT. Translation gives CASSPGSTDTQYF.